Here is one T cell receptor beta chain with its context. Method: immunoSEQ multiplex PCR; TCRdb's copy keeps in-frame clones and lacks some. This repertoire shows around 19,000 clones, approximately 87% found once; its top ten account for approximately 15%. The sample originates from a study of T cell changes during pregnancy in multiple sclerosis. Germline V gene sequence: CDR1 SGDLS, CDR2 YYNGEE. The CDR3 loop spans 17 amino acids. V trimming: 0 bases; J trimming: 2 bases; junction bases outside the gene matches: 7. The TCR originated in a female donor in good health, enrolled as a control in a pregnancy study. This rearrangement joins TRBV9 to TRBJ2-5, with TRBD1 matching over 10 bases. The sequenced sample was CD8+ T cells from peripheral blood mononuclear cells, obtained in the third trimester of pregnancy. The CDR3, as DNA: TGTGCCAGCAGCGTAGGGATATGGGGACAGGGGCAAGAGACCCAGTACTTC. It translates to CASSVGIWGQGQETQYF.